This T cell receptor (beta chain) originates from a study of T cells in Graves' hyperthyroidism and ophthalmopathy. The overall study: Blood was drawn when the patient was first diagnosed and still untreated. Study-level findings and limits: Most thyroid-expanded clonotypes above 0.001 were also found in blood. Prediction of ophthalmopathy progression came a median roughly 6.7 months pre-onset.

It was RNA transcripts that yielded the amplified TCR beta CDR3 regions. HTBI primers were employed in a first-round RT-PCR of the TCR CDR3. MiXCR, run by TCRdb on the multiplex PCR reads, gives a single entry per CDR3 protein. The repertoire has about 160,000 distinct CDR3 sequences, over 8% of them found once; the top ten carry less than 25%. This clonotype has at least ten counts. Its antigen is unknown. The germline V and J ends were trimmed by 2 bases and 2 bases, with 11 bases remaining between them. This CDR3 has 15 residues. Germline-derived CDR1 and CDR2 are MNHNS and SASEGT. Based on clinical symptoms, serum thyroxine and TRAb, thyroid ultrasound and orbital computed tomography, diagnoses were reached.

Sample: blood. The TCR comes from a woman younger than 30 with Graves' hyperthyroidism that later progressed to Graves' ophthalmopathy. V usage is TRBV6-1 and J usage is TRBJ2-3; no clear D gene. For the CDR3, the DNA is TGTGCCAGCAGTGAATCCGTGGGTCTCACAGATACGCAGTATTTT. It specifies CASSESVGLTDTQYF.